The T cell receptor beta chain under discussion was sequenced for a study of blood T cell repertoires in COVID-19. Study at large: COVID-19 samples collected from the United States, Italy and Spain covered acute and convalescent phases.

TCRdb keeps only in-frame clones here, not all; method: immunoSEQ multiplex PCR. The table has about 130,000 clones, about 78% seen once. The CDR3 length is 13 residues. CDR1 GTSNPN and CDR2 SVGIG come from the germline V gene (reference sequence). Trimming removed 2 bases from V and 14 bases from J, with 20 bases in between. Sequencing was performed on peripheral blood. The origin of this receptor is a man between 60 and 70 years old who had recovered from COVID-19. The gene calls are TRBV30 and TRBJ2-3; maybe TRBD2 (9 bases). The CDR3 DNA reads as TGTGCCTGGAGTCAGGGGGCCCTAGCGGGAAGGTATTTT. Translation: CAWSQGALAGRYF.